The present T cell receptor (beta chain) was sequenced within a study of siplizumab effects on memory and regulatory T cells. Findings and limits, study-wide: Naive T cells appeared more diverse than memory cells and seemed to be major alloresponse contributors. About 80-97% of proliferating CD4+ or CD8+ clones had no assignable naive or memory phenotype.

The table lists this clone with a count of one. The antigen is unknown. The length of the CDR3 is 15 residues. The germline V gene encodes CDR1 MNHEY and CDR2 SVGAGI. V lost 5 bases to trimming and J lost 2 bases, with 16 bases between them. Per sample, the assay covered 80,000 to 100,000 TCR templates. Clones were sequenced by immunoSEQ multiplex PCR, and TCRdb holds only the in-frame ones, with some missing. The sample carries 60,000 or so clones, roughly 93% recorded once. The receptor was derived from a human donor in good health. The sample taken for sequencing was CD8+ T cells sorted from blood. The chain is built from TRBV6-5 and TRBJ2-7; possibly TRBD2 for D (6 bases). DNA of the CDR3: TGTGCCAGCAGTACCCCGGGTAGCGGAACCTACGAGCAGTACTTC. Its translation: CASSTPGSGTYEQYF.